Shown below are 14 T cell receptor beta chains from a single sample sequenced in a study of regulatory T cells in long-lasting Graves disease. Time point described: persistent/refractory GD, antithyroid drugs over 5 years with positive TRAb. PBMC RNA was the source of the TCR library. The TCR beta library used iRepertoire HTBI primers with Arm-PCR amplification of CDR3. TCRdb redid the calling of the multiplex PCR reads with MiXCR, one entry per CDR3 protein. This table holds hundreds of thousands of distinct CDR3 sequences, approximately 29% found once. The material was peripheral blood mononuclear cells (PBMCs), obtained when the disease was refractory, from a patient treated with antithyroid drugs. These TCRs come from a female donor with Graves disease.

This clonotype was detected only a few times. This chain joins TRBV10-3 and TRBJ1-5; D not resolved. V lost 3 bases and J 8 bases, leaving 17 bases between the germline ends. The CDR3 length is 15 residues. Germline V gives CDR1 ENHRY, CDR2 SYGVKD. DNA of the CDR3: TGTGCCATCAGTGAAAGGGCCTCTGAGGTGGAGCCCCAGCATTTT. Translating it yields CAISERASEVEPQHF.

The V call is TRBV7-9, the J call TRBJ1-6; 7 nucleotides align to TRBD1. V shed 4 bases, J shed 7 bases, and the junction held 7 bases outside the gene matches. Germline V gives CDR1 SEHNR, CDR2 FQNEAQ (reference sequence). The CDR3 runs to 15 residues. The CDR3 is CASSYTGQSNSPLHF. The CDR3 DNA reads TGTGCCAGCAGCTATACGGGACAGTCGAATTCACCCCTCCACTTT.

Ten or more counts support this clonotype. CDR3 sequence (DNA): TGTGCCAGCAGTTTCAGGTTAAATCAGCCCCAGCATTTT. Translated: CASSFRLNQPQHF. The chain recombines TRBV28 with TRBJ1-5; no clear D. The CDR3 runs to 13 residues. Germline assignment: CDR1 MDHEN and CDR2 SYDVKM. V was trimmed by 3 bases and J by 4 bases, leaving 7 bases between them.

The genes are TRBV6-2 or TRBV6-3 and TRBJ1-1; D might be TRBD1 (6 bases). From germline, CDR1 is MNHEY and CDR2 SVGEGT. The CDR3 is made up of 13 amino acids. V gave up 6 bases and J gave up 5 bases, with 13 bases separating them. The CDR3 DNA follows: TGTGCCAGCAGACAGGGATTCCTTACTGAAGCTTTCTTT. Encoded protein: CASRQGFLTEAFF.

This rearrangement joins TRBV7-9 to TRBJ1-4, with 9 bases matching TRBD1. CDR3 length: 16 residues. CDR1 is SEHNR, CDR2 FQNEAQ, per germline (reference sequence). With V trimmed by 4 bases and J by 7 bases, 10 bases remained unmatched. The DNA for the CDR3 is TGTGCCAGCAGCTCCGGGAACAGGGGGCCGTTTGAAAAACTGTTTTTT. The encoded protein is CASSSGNRGPFEKLFF.

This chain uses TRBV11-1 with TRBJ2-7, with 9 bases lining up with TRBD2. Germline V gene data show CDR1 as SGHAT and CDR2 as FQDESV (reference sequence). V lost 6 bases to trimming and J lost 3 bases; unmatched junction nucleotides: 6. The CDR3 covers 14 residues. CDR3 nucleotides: TGTGCCAGCAGGCGTAGCGGGAGACTCTACGAGCAGTACTTC. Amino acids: CASRRSGRLYEQYF.

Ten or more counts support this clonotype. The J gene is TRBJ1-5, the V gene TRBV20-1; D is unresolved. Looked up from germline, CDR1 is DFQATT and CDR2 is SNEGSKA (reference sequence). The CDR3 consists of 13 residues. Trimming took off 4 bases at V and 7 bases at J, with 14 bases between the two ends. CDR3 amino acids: CSAKGFGGQPQHF. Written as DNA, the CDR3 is TGCAGTGCTAAGGGCTTCGGTGGACAGCCCCAGCATTTT.

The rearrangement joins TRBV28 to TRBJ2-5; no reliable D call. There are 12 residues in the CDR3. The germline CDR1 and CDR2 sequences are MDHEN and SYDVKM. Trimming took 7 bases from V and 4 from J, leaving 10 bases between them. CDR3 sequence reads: CASTGWGETQYF. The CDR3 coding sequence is TGTGCCAGCACAGGCTGGGGAGAGACCCAGTACTTC. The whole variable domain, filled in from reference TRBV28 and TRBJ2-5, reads DVKVTQSSRYLVKRTGEKVFLECVQDMDHENMFWYRQDPGLGLRLIYFSYDVKMKEKGDIPEGYSVSREKKERFSLILESASTNQTSMYLCASTGWGETQYFGPGTRLLVL.

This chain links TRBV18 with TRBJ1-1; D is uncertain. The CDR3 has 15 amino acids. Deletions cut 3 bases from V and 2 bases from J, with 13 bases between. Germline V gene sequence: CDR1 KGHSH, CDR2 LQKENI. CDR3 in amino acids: CASSPQAVGNTEAFF. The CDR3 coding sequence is TGTGCCAGCTCACCTCAGGCTGTGGGCAACACTGAAGCTTTCTTT.

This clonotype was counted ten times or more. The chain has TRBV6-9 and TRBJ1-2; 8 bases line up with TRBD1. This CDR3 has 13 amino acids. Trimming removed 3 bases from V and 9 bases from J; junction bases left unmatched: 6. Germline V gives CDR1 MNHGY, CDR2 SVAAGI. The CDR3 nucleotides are TGTGCCAGCAGTTACGGACAGGGTATGAGCTACACCTTC. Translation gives CASSYGQGMSYTF.

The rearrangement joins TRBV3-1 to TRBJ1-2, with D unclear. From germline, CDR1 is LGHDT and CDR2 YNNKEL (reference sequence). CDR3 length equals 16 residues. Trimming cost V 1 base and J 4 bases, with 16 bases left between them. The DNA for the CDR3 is TGTGCCAGCAGCCAAGTCCCATCGCGCGCGACCTATGGCTACACCTTC. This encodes CASSQVPSRATYGYTF.

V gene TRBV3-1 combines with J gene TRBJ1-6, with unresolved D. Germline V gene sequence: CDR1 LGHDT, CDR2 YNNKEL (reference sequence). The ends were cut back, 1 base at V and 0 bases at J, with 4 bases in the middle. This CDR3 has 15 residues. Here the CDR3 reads CASSQARSYNSPLHF. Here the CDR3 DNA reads TGTGCCAGCAGCCAAGCACGCTCCTATAATTCACCCCTCCACTTT.

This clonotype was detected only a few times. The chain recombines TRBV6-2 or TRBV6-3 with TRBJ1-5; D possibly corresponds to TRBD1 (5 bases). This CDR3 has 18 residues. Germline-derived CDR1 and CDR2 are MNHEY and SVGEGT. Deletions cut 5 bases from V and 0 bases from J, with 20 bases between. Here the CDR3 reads CASSEPLGGTYSNQPQHF. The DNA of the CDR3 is TGTGCCAGCAGTGAACCCCTGGGAGGGACCTATAGCAATCAGCCCCAGCATTTT.

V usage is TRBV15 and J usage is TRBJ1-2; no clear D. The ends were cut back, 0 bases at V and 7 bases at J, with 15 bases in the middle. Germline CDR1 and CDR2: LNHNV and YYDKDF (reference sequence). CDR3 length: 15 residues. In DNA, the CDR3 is TGTGCCACCAGCAGAGATGCGGTGGTAGGGCTTGGCTACACCTTC. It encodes CATSRDAVVGLGYTF.